These T cell receptor beta chains were read from a single sample in a study of blood T cell repertoires in COVID-19. Measured with immunoSEQ multiplex PCR; TCRdb has only the in-frame clones, and not every one. The sample shows around 170,000 clones, about 88% of them seen only once. Sequencing was carried out using peripheral blood. These receptors all come from a woman in her twenties or thirties with active or convalescent COVID-19. The CDR3 runs from the conserved cysteine through the conserved F or W. The order of the fields is V gene, J gene, D gene, clone size, CDR3 DNA, CDR3 protein. A D gene is named only where the DNA matches it firmly. A clone size is listed for some rows: how often the clone was seen (once, few, many), or a class if it is expanded.

V: TRBV24-1; J: TRBJ2-7; D: TRBD1; size: .; DNA: TGTGCCACAGAAAGAGGGGGCCGGCCCTCCTACGAGCAGTACTTC; CDR3: CATERGGRPSYEQYF
V: TRBV5-8; J: TRBJ2-7; D: TRBD2; size: .; DNA: TGTGCCAGCAGCCAAAGACTAGCGGGAGGGAACTCCTACGAGCAGTACTTC; CDR3: CASSQRLAGGNSYEQYF
V: TRBV12-3/TRBV12-4; J: TRBJ1-2; D: .; size: .; DNA: TGTGCCCGTCGGGGGATTGACTATGGCTACACCTTC; CDR3: CARRGIDYGYTF
V: TRBV10-1; J: TRBJ2-1; D: .; size: .; DNA: TGCGCCAGCAGTGAGGGTCCGGCGGGGGCCTCCTACAATGAGCAGTTCTTC; CDR3: CASSEGPAGASYNEQFF
V: TRBV20-1; J: TRBJ1-5; D: .; size: once; DNA: TGCAGTGCTAGTGAGTTCCGCCGAGATCAGCCCCAGCATTTT; CDR3: CSASEFRRDQPQHF
V: TRBV2; J: TRBJ2-7; D: .; size: .; DNA: TGTGCCAGCAGTGCCCGGAGGGTCGGACAGGATAAATTC; CDR3: CASSARRVGQDKF
V: TRBV5-6; J: TRBJ1-2; D: TRBD1; size: .; DNA: TGTGCCAGCACCGGGACAGTCTACCCGAGCTACACCTTC; CDR3: CASTGTVYPSYTF
V: TRBV23-1; J: TRBJ1-3; D: .; size: once; DNA: TGCGCCAGCAGTCAATCCGGAATACCCGACTTCGCGGGATATGGAAACACCATATATTTT; CDR3: CASSQSGIPDFAGYGNTIYF
V: TRBV5-4; J: TRBJ2-2; D: .; size: .; DNA: TGTGCCAGCAGCTTGTGGACTATCGGATTCGGGGAGCTGTTTTTT; CDR3: CASSLWTIGFGELFF
V: TRBV6-4; J: TRBJ1-2; D: .; size: once; DNA: TGTGCCAGCAGTCCCCAAGGGCAGGGCTCTAACTATGGCTACACCTTC; CDR3: CASSPQGQGSNYGYTF
V: TRBV28; J: TRBJ1-5; D: TRBD1; size: .; DNA: TGTGCCGGGGGGGACAGGGGGGTTAAGGCGGGCAATCAGCCCCAGCATTTT; CDR3: CAGGDRGVKAGNQPQHF
V: TRBV10-1; J: TRBJ1-5; D: TRBD1; size: .; DNA: TGCGCCAGCAGAAGATACAATCAGGGGGTGGAAAGCCATCAGCCCCAGCATTTT; CDR3: CASRRYNQGVESHQPQHF
V: TRBV9; J: TRBJ2-1; D: TRBD2; size: .; DNA: TGTGCCAGCAGCCCCCAAATTGGGGGGGAAAGGGTCAATGAGCAGTTCTTC; CDR3: CASSPQIGGERVNEQFF
V: TRBV24-1; J: TRBJ2-7; D: .; size: .; DNA: TGTGCCACCAGTGACGCCACAGGGATCAACGAGCAGTACTTC; CDR3: CATSDATGINEQYF
V: TRBV7-9; J: TRBJ2-5; D: TRBD2; size: .; DNA: TGTGCCAGCAGCTTAGTTAGGGCTGCCGGGAGGGAGACCCAGTACTTC; CDR3: CASSLVRAAGRETQYF
V: TRBV5-1; J: TRBJ1-2; D: .; size: .; DNA: TGCGCCAGCAGCTTGGAGGTGGGGGCGGACTATGGCTACACCTTC; CDR3: CASSLEVGADYGYTF
V: TRBV9; J: TRBJ2-7; D: TRBD1; size: .; DNA: TGTGCCAGCAGCGCCGGGACAGGGGGCTACGAGCAGTACTTC; CDR3: CASSAGTGGYEQYF
V: TRBV5-1; J: TRBJ2-1; D: TRBD1; size: .; DNA: TGCGCCAGCAAGTCAGGGACAGGGGGAATGGATGAGCAGTTCTTC; CDR3: CASKSGTGGMDEQFF
V: TRBV6-1; J: TRBJ2-5; D: TRBD1; size: few; DNA: TGTGCCAGCAGTGAACTCTGGGACAGGGGCCGGGAGACCCAGTACTTC; CDR3: CASSELWDRGRETQYF
V: TRBV24-1; J: TRBJ2-7; D: TRBD1; size: .; DNA: TGTGCCACCAGTGGTATTAACCCGGGACAGGGCGTCTACGAGCAGTACTTC; CDR3: CATSGINPGQGVYEQYF
V: TRBV4-1; J: TRBJ1-2; D: TRBD1; size: .; DNA: TGCGCCAGCAGCCACCCCGTAGGGGGCTCTAACTATGGCTACACCTTC; CDR3: CASSHPVGGSNYGYTF
V: TRBV2; J: TRBJ1-6; D: .; size: .; DNA: TGTGCCAGCAGGAAAGAACAGGGCAATAATTCACCCCTCCACTTT; CDR3: CASRKEQGNNSPLHF
V: TRBV18; J: TRBJ1-5; D: .; size: .; DNA: TGTGCCAGCTCACCACAAAAGGGGGATAAGCCCCAGCATTTT; CDR3: CASSPQKGDKPQHF
V: TRBV19; J: TRBJ2-7; D: TRBD1; size: large; DNA: TGTGCCAGTAGTATGAGCGGGACAGGGTCCTACGAGCAGTACTTC; CDR3: CASSMSGTGSYEQYF
V: TRBV28; J: TRBJ1-5; D: .; size: .; DNA: TGTGCCAGCAGTTCCCCACCGACAGTTTATAGCAATCAGCCCCAGCATTTT; CDR3: CASSSPPTVYSNQPQHF